This T cell receptor beta chain comes out of a study of T-cell memory formation after mild COVID-19. For the study at large: Clustering of TCRs was largely donor specific.

Germline-derived CDR1 and CDR2 are MNHEY and SVGAGI. The CDR3 is made up of 17 amino acids. The ends lost 1 base at V and 5 bases at J; junction bases unmatched: 7. This clonotype was found a few times. TCRdb independently ran MiXCR on the 5' RACE reads; one entry per CDR3 protein. This sample has 430,000 or so distinct CDR3 sequences; around a quarter occur once, and the top ten carry roughly an eighth. The source of this sequence is an adult woman who had mild COVID-19 (a few samples of this study predate the infection). Cell type and time point are not known. The V call is TRBV6-5, the J call TRBJ2-2; 10 bases line up with TRBD1. The sequencing input was PBMCs or a T cell subset sorted from them (not recorded which). CDR3 protein: CASSYFAGTGETGELFF. The CDR3 bases are TGTGCCAGCAGTTACTTTGCCGGGACAGGGGAAACCGGGGAGCTGTTTTTT.